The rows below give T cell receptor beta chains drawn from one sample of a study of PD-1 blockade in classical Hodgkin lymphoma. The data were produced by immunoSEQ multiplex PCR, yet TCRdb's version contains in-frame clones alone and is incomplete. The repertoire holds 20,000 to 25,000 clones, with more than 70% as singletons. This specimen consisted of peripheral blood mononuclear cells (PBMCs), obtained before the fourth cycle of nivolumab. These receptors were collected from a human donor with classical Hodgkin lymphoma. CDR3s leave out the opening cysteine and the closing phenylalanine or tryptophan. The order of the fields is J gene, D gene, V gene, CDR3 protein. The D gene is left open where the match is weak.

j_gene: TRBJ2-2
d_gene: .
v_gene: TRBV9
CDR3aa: ASNKNTGELF

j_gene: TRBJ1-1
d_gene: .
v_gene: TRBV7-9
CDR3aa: ASSSEGRGSNTEAF

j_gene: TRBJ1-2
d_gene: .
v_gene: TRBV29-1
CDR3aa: SVTLGGNYGYT

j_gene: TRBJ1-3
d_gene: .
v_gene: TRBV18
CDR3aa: ASSPETGGGNTIY

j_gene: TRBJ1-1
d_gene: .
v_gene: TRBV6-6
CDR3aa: ASSVGWEIRNTEAF

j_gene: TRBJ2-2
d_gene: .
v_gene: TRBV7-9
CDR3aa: ASSLQGNTGELF

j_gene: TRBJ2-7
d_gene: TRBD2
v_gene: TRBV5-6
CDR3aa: ASSLPGLDQY

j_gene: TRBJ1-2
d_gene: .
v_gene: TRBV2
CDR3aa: ASSTRQTTSYGYT

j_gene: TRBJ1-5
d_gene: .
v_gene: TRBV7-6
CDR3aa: ASSSGHNQPQH

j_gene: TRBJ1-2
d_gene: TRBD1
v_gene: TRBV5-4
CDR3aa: ASSLGQGSGYT

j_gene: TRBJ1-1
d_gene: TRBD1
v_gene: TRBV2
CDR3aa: ASRPGQAGNTEAF

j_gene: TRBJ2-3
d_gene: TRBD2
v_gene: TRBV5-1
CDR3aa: ASSLVPGGSGDTQY

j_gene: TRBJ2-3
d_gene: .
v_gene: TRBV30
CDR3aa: AWHTGNTDTQY

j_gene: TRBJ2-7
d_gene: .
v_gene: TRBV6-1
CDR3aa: ASSEVRGYEQY

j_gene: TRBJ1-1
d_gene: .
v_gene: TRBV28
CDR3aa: ASSFQLNTEAF

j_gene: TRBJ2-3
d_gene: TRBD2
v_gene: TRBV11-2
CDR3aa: ASSLDLSGGTQY

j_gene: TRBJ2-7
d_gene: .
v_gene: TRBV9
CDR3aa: ASSVQGALGEQY

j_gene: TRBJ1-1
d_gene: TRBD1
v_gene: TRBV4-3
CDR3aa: ASSQDPGTGGSEAF

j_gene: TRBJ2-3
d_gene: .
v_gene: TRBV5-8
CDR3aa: ASSGEGRDTQY

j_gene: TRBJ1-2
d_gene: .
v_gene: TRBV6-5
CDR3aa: ASSGGCRKTYGYT

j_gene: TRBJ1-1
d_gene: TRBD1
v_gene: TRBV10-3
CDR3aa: AISWDRANTEAF

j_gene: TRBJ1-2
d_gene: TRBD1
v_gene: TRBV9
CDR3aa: ASSPQTGQGVSYT

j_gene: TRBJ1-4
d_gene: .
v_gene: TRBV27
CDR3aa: ASSAWGSPNEKLF

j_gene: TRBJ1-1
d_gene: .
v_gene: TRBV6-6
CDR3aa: AGSYEGSGTEAF

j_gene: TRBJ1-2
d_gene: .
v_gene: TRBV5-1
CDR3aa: ASRTQNYGYT

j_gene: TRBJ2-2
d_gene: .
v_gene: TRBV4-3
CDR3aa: ASSQVFTGGPNTGELF

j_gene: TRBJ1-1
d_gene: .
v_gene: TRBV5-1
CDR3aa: ASSPLTDRRNTEAF

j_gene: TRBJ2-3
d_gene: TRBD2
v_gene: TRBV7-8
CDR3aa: ASSLVSGALSGTDTQY

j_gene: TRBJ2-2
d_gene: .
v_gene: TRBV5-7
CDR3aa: ASSLPETGELF

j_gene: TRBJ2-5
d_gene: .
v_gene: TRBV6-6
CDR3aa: ASSPHRLQTQY

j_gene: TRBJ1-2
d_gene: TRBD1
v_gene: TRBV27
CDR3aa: ASSFRGARGLGYT

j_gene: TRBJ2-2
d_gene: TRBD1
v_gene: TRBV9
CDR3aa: ASSVRTGAGELF

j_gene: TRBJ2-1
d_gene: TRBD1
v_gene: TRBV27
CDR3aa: ASRKQGTYLQF

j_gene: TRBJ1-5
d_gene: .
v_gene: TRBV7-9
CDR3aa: ASSLARNQPQH

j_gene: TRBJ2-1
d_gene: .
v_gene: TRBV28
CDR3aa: ASSSPGTAPYNEQF

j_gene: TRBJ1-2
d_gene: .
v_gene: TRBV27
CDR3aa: ASRPRWEEGCT

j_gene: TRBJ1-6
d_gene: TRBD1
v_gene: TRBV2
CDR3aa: ASSEGQGFQSPLH